The rows below give T cell receptor beta chains drawn from one sample of a study of cytomegalovirus exposure and HLA in healthy donors. Measured with immunoSEQ multiplex PCR; TCRdb has only the in-frame clones, and not every one. The sample records 150,000 to 160,000 clones, approximately 82% being singletons. The sequencing sample was made of PBMCs. These receptors originate from a woman in her forties or fifties in good health and CMV-seropositive. Both conserved end residues are part of each CDR3. D genes are given only for firm matches. Clone size is not always given. Where it is, it says once, few, many or a class for expanded clones.

clone size: -; V gene: TRBV5-8; J gene: TRBJ1-2; D gene: TRBD1; CDR3 protein: CASSLEGTGVRGYTF; CDR3 DNA: TGTGCCAGCAGCTTGGAAGGGACAGGGGTTCGTGGCTACACCTTC
clone size: -; V gene: TRBV10-3; J gene: TRBJ2-7; D gene: -; CDR3 protein: CAIKQGGPYEQYF; CDR3 DNA: TGTGCCATCAAACAGGGCGGTCCCTACGAGCAGTACTTC
clone size: -; V gene: TRBV7-9; J gene: TRBJ1-6; D gene: -; CDR3 protein: CASSLGRDNSPLHF; CDR3 DNA: TGTGCCAGCAGCTTGGGCCGAGATAATTCACCCCTCCACTTT
clone size: -; V gene: TRBV29-1; J gene: TRBJ2-7; D gene: TRBD1; CDR3 protein: CSVEGQGYEQYF; CDR3 DNA: TGCAGCGTCGAAGGACAGGGCTACGAGCAGTACTTC
clone size: -; V gene: TRBV9; J gene: TRBJ1-2; D gene: TRBD1; CDR3 protein: CASSGTGGGYTF; CDR3 DNA: TGTGCCAGCAGCGGAACAGGGGGCGGCTACACCTTC
clone size: -; V gene: TRBV5-6; J gene: TRBJ1-5; D gene: TRBD1; CDR3 protein: CASSAGTGSQPQHF; CDR3 DNA: TGTGCCAGCAGCGCCGGGACAGGTAGTCAGCCCCAGCATTTT
clone size: -; V gene: TRBV2; J gene: TRBJ1-1; D gene: -; CDR3 protein: CASRPGRGRNTEAFF; CDR3 DNA: TGTGCCAGCAGGCCGGGGAGAGGGAGGAACACTGAAGCTTTCTTT
clone size: once; V gene: TRBV25-1; J gene: TRBJ2-3; D gene: -; CDR3 protein: CASLGRGTDTQYF; CDR3 DNA: TGTGCCAGCCTAGGCCGGGGCACAGATACGCAGTATTTT
clone size: -; V gene: TRBV19; J gene: TRBJ1-1; D gene: TRBD1; CDR3 protein: CASSPGQGRPLNTEAFF; CDR3 DNA: TGTGCCAGTAGTCCGGGACAGGGGAGGCCGCTAAACACTGAAGCTTTCTTT
clone size: -; V gene: TRBV4-3; J gene: TRBJ1-5; D gene: -; CDR3 protein: CASSQDAGTSEQPQHF; CDR3 DNA: TGCGCCAGCAGCCAAGACGCAGGGACATCCGAGCAGCCCCAGCATTTT
clone size: -; V gene: TRBV2; J gene: TRBJ2-4; D gene: -; CDR3 protein: CASRLDSLNIQYF; CDR3 DNA: TGTGCCAGCAGATTGGACAGTCTCAACATTCAGTACTTC
clone size: few; V gene: TRBV2; J gene: TRBJ1-4; D gene: -; CDR3 protein: CASKEALANEKLFF; CDR3 DNA: TGTGCCAGCAAAGAGGCCCTCGCTAATGAAAAACTGTTTTTT
clone size: -; V gene: TRBV6-5; J gene: TRBJ1-2; D gene: TRBD1; CDR3 protein: CASSLGQGGGYTF; CDR3 DNA: TGTGCCAGCAGTTTAGGACAGGGTGGAGGCTACACCTTC
clone size: -; V gene: TRBV18; J gene: TRBJ2-3; D gene: -; CDR3 protein: CASSLRETDTQYF; CDR3 DNA: TGTGCCAGCTCACTCCGGGAGACGGATACGCAGTATTTT
clone size: -; V gene: TRBV7-9; J gene: TRBJ2-5; D gene: TRBD1; CDR3 protein: CASSLGDRGIGETQYF; CDR3 DNA: TGTGCCAGCAGCTTAGGTGACAGGGGGATAGGGGAGACCCAGTACTTC
clone size: few; V gene: TRBV6-1; J gene: TRBJ2-7; D gene: -; CDR3 protein: CASRQGYEQYF; CDR3 DNA: TGTGCCAGCAGACAGGGTTACGAGCAGTACTTC
clone size: -; V gene: TRBV19; J gene: TRBJ1-6; D gene: TRBD1; CDR3 protein: CASSIVHRGNSPLHF; CDR3 DNA: TGTGCCAGTAGTATCGTGCACAGGGGGAATTCACCCCTCCACTTT
clone size: -; V gene: TRBV30; J gene: TRBJ2-7; D gene: -; CDR3 protein: CAWGAGRYEQYF; CDR3 DNA: TGTGCCTGGGGCGCGGGAAGGTACGAGCAGTACTTC
clone size: -; V gene: TRBV6-1; J gene: TRBJ2-4; D gene: -; CDR3 protein: CASSELGGLAKNIQYF; CDR3 DNA: TGTGCCAGCAGTGAACTCGGGGGACTAGCCAAAAACATTCAGTACTTC
clone size: once; V gene: TRBV7-2; J gene: TRBJ1-2; D gene: -; CDR3 protein: CASSLGGGLGYTF; CDR3 DNA: TGTGCCAGCAGCTTGGGGGGGGGCCTAGGCTACACCTTC
clone size: -; V gene: TRBV7-8; J gene: TRBJ2-1; D gene: -; CDR3 protein: CASSLHPNEQFF; CDR3 DNA: TGTGCCAGCAGCTTACATCCCAATGAGCAGTTCTTC
clone size: -; V gene: TRBV7-8; J gene: TRBJ1-1; D gene: TRBD1; CDR3 protein: CASSQGQGNTEAFF; CDR3 DNA: TGTGCCAGCAGCCAAGGACAGGGGAACACTGAAGCTTTCTTT
clone size: few; V gene: TRBV21-1; J gene: TRBJ1-2; D gene: -; CDR3 protein: CASSKQGKGVGNYGYTF; CDR3 DNA: TGTGCCAGCTCTAAGCAAGGGAAGGGAGTCGGTAACTATGGCTACACCTTC
clone size: once; V gene: TRBV7-9; J gene: TRBJ2-1; D gene: -; CDR3 protein: CASSFLASTPIEQFF; CDR3 DNA: TGTGCCAGCAGCTTCCTAGCTTCAACCCCCATTGAGCAGTTCTTC
clone size: -; V gene: TRBV7-2; J gene: TRBJ2-7; D gene: TRBD2; CDR3 protein: CASSLGLAGSQREQYF; CDR3 DNA: TGTGCCAGCAGCTTAGGGCTAGCGGGTTCTCAGAGGGAGCAGTACTTC
clone size: -; V gene: TRBV6-1; J gene: TRBJ2-3; D gene: -; CDR3 protein: CASSVNREWGTDTQYF; CDR3 DNA: TGTGCCAGCAGTGTTAACAGGGAATGGGGCACAGATACGCAGTATTTT
clone size: -; V gene: TRBV6-6; J gene: TRBJ1-3; D gene: -; CDR3 protein: CASSYGPQSSGNTIYF; CDR3 DNA: TGTGCCAGCAGTTACGGGCCCCAGAGCTCTGGAAACACCATATATTTT
clone size: -; V gene: TRBV19; J gene: TRBJ2-1; D gene: TRBD1; CDR3 protein: CASSILGTGPHNEQFF; CDR3 DNA: TGTGCCAGTAGTATCCTTGGGACAGGGCCCCACAATGAGCAGTTCTTC
clone size: -; V gene: TRBV5-4; J gene: TRBJ2-1; D gene: TRBD2; CDR3 protein: CASSRDGLAGGYQFF; CDR3 DNA: TGTGCCAGCAGCCGAGACGGACTAGCGGGGGGGTATCAGTTCTTC
clone size: once; V gene: TRBV18; J gene: TRBJ2-1; D gene: -; CDR3 protein: CASSPQDGSYNEQFF; CDR3 DNA: TGTGCCAGCTCACCTCAGGATGGGTCCTACAATGAGCAGTTCTTC
clone size: -; V gene: TRBV7-8; J gene: TRBJ2-7; D gene: TRBD2; CDR3 protein: CASSLVSSGGAPSEQYF; CDR3 DNA: TGTGCCAGCAGCTTAGTTTCTAGCGGGGGGGCCCCATCCGAGCAGTACTTC
clone size: -; V gene: TRBV27; J gene: TRBJ1-2; D gene: TRBD1; CDR3 protein: CAIKDRATNGYTF; CDR3 DNA: TGTGCCATCAAAGACAGGGCCACTAATGGCTACACCTTC
clone size: once; V gene: TRBV6-5; J gene: TRBJ2-7; D gene: -; CDR3 protein: CATQTGSYEQYF; CDR3 DNA: TGTGCCACTCAAACAGGGTCCTACGAGCAGTACTTC
clone size: -; V gene: TRBV7-2; J gene: TRBJ1-6; D gene: -; CDR3 protein: CASSPQTGPGSPLHF; CDR3 DNA: TGTGCCAGCAGCCCCCAGACAGGTCCGGGTTCACCCCTCCACTTT
clone size: -; V gene: TRBV19; J gene: TRBJ2-1; D gene: TRBD1; CDR3 protein: CASSIPRDREGYNEQFF; CDR3 DNA: TGTGCCAGTAGTATACCGAGGGACAGGGAGGGGTACAATGAGCAGTTCTTC
clone size: -; V gene: TRBV25-1; J gene: TRBJ2-3; D gene: -; CDR3 protein: CASSENYGADTQYF; CDR3 DNA: TGTGCCAGCAGTGAGAATTATGGAGCAGATACGCAGTATTTT
clone size: -; V gene: TRBV9; J gene: TRBJ1-2; D gene: -; CDR3 protein: CASSPGRRTVYGYTF; CDR3 DNA: TGTGCCAGCAGCCCCGGGAGGAGGACGGTCTATGGCTACACCTTC
clone size: -; V gene: TRBV28; J gene: TRBJ2-1; D gene: -; CDR3 protein: CASSLAGLGNNEQFF; CDR3 DNA: TGTGCCAGCAGTTTGGCCGGACTGGGAAACAATGAGCAGTTCTTC
clone size: -; V gene: TRBV5-6; J gene: TRBJ2-1; D gene: -; CDR3 protein: CASSLGQKYNEQFF; CDR3 DNA: TGTGCCAGCAGCTTGGGACAAAAATACAATGAGCAGTTCTTC
clone size: -; V gene: TRBV7-9; J gene: TRBJ1-3; D gene: TRBD1; CDR3 protein: CASSSAQGAYSGNTIYF; CDR3 DNA: TGTGCCAGCAGCTCTGCTCAGGGGGCGTACTCTGGAAACACCATATATTTT
clone size: -; V gene: TRBV5-1; J gene: TRBJ2-7; D gene: TRBD2; CDR3 protein: CASSLAREGEQYF; CDR3 DNA: TGCGCCAGCAGCTTGGCCAGGGAGGGCGAGCAGTACTTC
clone size: -; V gene: TRBV10-2; J gene: TRBJ2-2; D gene: TRBD2; CDR3 protein: CASSDPRLAGKLYTGELFF; CDR3 DNA: TGCGCCAGCAGTGACCCAAGACTAGCGGGGAAGTTATACACCGGGGAGCTGTTTTTT
clone size: few; V gene: TRBV6-1; J gene: TRBJ2-7; D gene: TRBD1; CDR3 protein: CASSLDRGQGEQYF; CDR3 DNA: TGTGCCAGCAGTCTGGACAGGGGGCAGGGCGAGCAGTACTTC